This T cell receptor beta chain is drawn from a study of OX40 agonist ivuxolimab in advanced cancers. CDR1 is MDHEN and CDR2 is SYDVKM in the germline V gene. The V gene end was trimmed by 5 bases and the J gene end by 8 bases; junction bases not matched to a gene: 5. The CDR3 is 14 residues long. This clone is a singleton in its sample. TCRdb's table, derived via immunoSEQ multiplex PCR, lists solely in-frame clones and lacks some. The sample has approximately 32,000 clones; roughly 90% are singletons. The sequences come from CD4+ or CD8+ T cells sorted from blood, collected in a trial of the OX40 agonist ivuxolimab. This TCR derives from an adult with an advanced solid tumor such as melanoma, head and neck, liver or kidney cancer. The rearrangement joins TRBV28 to TRBJ1-4; 10 bases line up with TRBD1. This CDR3 is CASSPGQGREKLFF. CDR3 bases: TGTGCCAGCAGTCCGGGACAGGGGAGGGAAAAACTGTTTTTT.